What follows are 13 T cell receptor beta chains derived from one specimen sequenced in a study of early T cells in non-severe SARS-CoV-2 infection. TCRdb independently ran MiXCR on the 5' RACE reads; one entry per CDR3 protein. This sample has 60,000 or so distinct CDR3 sequences; 12% occur once, and the top ten carry around 4.5%. Sequencing used whole blood. The receptors shown here come from an adult who was a healthcare worker with PCR-confirmed SARS-CoV-2 infection or an uninfected control (not recorded which).

This clonotype was counted ten times or more. The chain employs TRBV27 and TRBJ2-3; D might be TRBD2 (6 bases). The CDR3 has 18 residues. Trimming took 6 bases from V and 2 from J, leaving 24 bases between them. Germline CDR1 and CDR2: MNHEY and SMNVEV (reference sequence). CDR3 in amino acids: CASSFTPNRLVSTDTQYF. CDR3 coding DNA: TGTGCCAGCAGCTTCACTCCCAACCGACTAGTTTCCACAGATACGCAGTATTTT.

This clonotype was counted many times. The chain employs TRBV20-1 and TRBJ1-1, with D possibly being TRBD1 (5 bases). Trimming left V 0 bases short and J 6 bases short, with 14 bases between. The germline CDR1 and CDR2 sequences are DFQATT and SNEGSKA (reference sequence). The CDR3 contains 14 residues. Here the CDR3 DNA reads TGCAGTGCTAGAGATCTGGAGGGGTCGGCTGAAGCTTTCTTT. Protein product: CSARDLEGSAEAFF.

This clonotype has a count of ten or more. The gene calls are TRBV7-8 and TRBJ1-2; D remains unclear. The V gene's germline CDR1 is SGHVS and CDR2 FQNEAQ. V lost 1 base to trimming and J lost 4 bases, with 19 bases between them. The CDR3 consists of 17 residues. The CDR3 sequence is CASSLGGTGPGPYGYTF. The CDR3 DNA reads TGTGCCAGCAGCTTAGGGGGTACCGGACCCGGGCCCTATGGCTACACCTTC.

This clonotype was seen at least ten times. The chain combines TRBV5-6 with TRBJ1-1; D unclear. CDR3 length equals 13 residues. The ends were cut back, 0 bases at V and 2 bases at J, with 5 bases in the middle. CDR1 and CDR2 from the germline V gene are SGHDT and YYEEEE. CDR3 sequence: CASSLVLNTEAFF. The CDR3 region has the DNA TGTGCCAGCAGCTTGGTTCTTAACACTGAAGCTTTCTTT.

On this clonotype: One end of the junction fails to match germline, which may point to a read error. V usage is TRBV6-1 and J usage is TRBJ2-7; D is perhaps TRBD1 (5 bases). The germline gives CDR1 MNHNS, CDR2 SASEGT. The CDR3 is 14 amino acids. This CDR3 reads CANSRDSSSYEQYF. The CDR3 coding sequence is TGTGCCAACAGTCGCGACAGTAGCTCCTACGAGCAGTACTTC.

This clonotype was recorded many times. V and J are TRBV12-5 and TRBJ2-7, with D perhaps matching TRBD1 (6 bases). V was pared by 7 bases and J by 1 base, with 14 bases between. CDR1 and CDR2 from the germline V gene are LGHNT and FRNRAP. The CDR3 spans 14 residues. The CDR3, as DNA: TGTGCTAGTGCCCTGGACAGCCCGTCCTACGAGCAGTACTTC. Protein sequence: CASALDSPSYEQYF.

V and J are TRBV7-2 and TRBJ2-5, with TRBD2 matching over 11 bases. The germline CDR1 and CDR2 sequences are SGHTA and FQGNSA. This CDR3 contains 16 residues. The junction had 9 bases not matched to a gene; V was cut back by 4 bases and J by 5 bases. The CDR3 DNA is TGTGCCAGCAGCTCACCTAGCGGGGGGTATAGTGAGACCCAGTACTTC. Translated: CASSSPSGGYSETQYF.

The CDR3 sequence is CAIMISGGTDTQYF. CDR3 nucleotides: TGTGCCATCATGATTAGCGGGGGCACAGATACGCAGTATTTT. The chain is built from TRBV10-3 and TRBJ2-3; the match to TRBD2 covers 8 bases. The V gene's germline CDR1 is ENHRY and CDR2 SYGVKD. With V trimmed by 7 bases and J by 1 base, 4 bases remained unmatched. The CDR3 contains 14 residues.

The chain combines TRBV7-8 with TRBJ1-5; D gene ambiguous. Germline loops: CDR1 SGHVS, CDR2 FQNEAQ. The CDR3 sequence is 15 residues long. V was pared by 5 bases and J by 4 bases, with 15 bases between. DNA of the CDR3: TGTGCCAGCAGCCCCCGCGTTGGGCAGAATCAGCCCCAGCATTTT. Translated, it gives CASSPRVGQNQPQHF.

The sample holds many counts of this clonotype. The chain combines TRBV7-9 with TRBJ2-5; 9 nucleotides line up with TRBD1. CDR1 is SEHNR, CDR2 FQNEAQ, per germline (reference sequence). V gave up 1 base and J gave up 6 bases; unmatched junction bases: 3. The CDR3 loop spans 14 amino acids. The CDR3 DNA reads as TGTGCCAGCAGCTTAGACAGGGGGCACAAGACCCAGTACTTC. Protein product: CASSLDRGHKTQYF.

This clonotype was recorded a few times. The chain recombines TRBV5-4 with TRBJ2-2; TRBD1 is a possible D gene (6 bases). CDR1 SGHNT and CDR2 YYREEE come from the germline V gene (reference sequence). Trimming pared 0 bases from V and 4 bases from J, leaving 10 bases between. The CDR3 loop spans 15 amino acids. In DNA form, the CDR3 reads TGTGCCAGCAGCTTGGATACAGGGAGCACCGGGGAGCTGTTTTTT. Translated: CASSLDTGSTGELFF.

The J gene is TRBJ2-3, the V gene TRBV19; 8 bases are a match to TRBD1. After removal of 5 bases from V and 0 bases from J, the junction contained 7 bases not matched to a gene. This CDR3 comprises 16 residues. CDR1 and CDR2 from the germline V gene are LNHDA and SQIVND (reference sequence). This CDR3 is CASSFPDRASTDTQYF. CDR3 bases: TGTGCCAGTAGTTTCCCGGACAGGGCTAGCACAGATACGCAGTATTTT.

The chain carries TRBV12-3 or TRBV12-4 and TRBJ2-1, with 7 bases lining up with TRBD2. The junction had 12 bases not matched to a gene; V was cut back by 6 bases and J by 4 bases. The CDR3 is 16 amino acids. CDR3 residues: CASRRERGRIYNEQFF. For the CDR3, the DNA is TGTGCCAGCAGAAGGGAGCGGGGCCGAATATACAATGAGCAGTTCTTC.